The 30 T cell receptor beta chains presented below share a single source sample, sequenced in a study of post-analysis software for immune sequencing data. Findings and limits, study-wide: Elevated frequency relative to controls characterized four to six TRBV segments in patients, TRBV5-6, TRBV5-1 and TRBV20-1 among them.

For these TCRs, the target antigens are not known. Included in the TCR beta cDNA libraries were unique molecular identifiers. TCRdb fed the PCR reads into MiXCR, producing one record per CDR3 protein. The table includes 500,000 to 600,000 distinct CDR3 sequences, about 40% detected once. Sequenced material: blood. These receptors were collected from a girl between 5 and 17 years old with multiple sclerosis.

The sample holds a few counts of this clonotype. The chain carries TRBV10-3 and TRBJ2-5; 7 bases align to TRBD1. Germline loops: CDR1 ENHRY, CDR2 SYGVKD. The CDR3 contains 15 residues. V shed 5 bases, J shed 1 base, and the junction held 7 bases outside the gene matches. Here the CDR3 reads CAISSGQASQETQYF. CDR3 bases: TGTGCCATCAGTTCCGGACAGGCGTCCCAAGAGACCCAGTACTTC.

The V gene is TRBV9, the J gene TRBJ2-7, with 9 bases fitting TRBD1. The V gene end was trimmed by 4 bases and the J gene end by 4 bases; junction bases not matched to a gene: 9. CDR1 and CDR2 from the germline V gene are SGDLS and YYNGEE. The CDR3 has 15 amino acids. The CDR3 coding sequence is TGTGCCAGCAGCCCCACGGGACAGGGTCTTTACGAGCAGTACTTC. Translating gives CASSPTGQGLYEQYF.

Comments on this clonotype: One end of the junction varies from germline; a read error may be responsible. DNA for the CDR3: TGTGCCAACAGCCAAGATTCAACAGCTGGGAGAGTCTATGGCTACACCTTC. It is translated as CANSQDSTAGRVYGYTF. V usage is TRBV3-1 and J usage is TRBJ1-2, with D unresolved. This CDR3 spans 17 amino acids. Per the germline V gene, CDR1 is LGHDT and CDR2 is YNNKEL (reference sequence).

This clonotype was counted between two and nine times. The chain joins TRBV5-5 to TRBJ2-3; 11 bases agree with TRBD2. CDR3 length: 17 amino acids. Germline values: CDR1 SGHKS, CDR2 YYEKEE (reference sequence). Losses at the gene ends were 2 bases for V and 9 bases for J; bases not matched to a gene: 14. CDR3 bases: TGTGCCAGCAGCTTAGAACTAGCGGGAGCGGGTGGGAGAACGCAGTATTTT. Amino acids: CASSLELAGAGGRTQYF.

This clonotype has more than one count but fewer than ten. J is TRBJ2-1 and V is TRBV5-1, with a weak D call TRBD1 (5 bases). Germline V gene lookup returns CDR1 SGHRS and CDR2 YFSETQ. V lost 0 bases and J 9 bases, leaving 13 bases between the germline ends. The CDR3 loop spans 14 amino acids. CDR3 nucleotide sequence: TGCGCCAGCAGCTTGGACGCTTGGGGCAGTGAGCAGTTCTTC. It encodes CASSLDAWGSEQFF.

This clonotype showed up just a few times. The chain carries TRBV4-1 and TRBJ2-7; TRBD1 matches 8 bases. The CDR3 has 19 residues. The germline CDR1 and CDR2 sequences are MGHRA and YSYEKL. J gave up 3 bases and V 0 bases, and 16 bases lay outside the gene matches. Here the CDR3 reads CASSQDPGQGTKGGYEQYF. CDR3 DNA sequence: TGCGCCAGCAGCCAAGACCCAGGACAGGGTACAAAGGGAGGCTACGAGCAGTACTTC.

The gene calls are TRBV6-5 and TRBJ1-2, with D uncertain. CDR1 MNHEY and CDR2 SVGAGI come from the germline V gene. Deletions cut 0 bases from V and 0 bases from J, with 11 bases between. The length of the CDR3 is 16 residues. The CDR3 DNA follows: TGTGCCAGCAGTTACTCGCCGTGGCAAACTAACTATGGCTACACCTTC. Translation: CASSYSPWQTNYGYTF.

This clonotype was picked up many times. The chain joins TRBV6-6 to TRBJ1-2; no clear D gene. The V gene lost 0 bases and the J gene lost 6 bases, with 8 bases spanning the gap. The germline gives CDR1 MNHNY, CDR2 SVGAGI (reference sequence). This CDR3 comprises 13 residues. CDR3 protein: CASSYSRSDGYTF. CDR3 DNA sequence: TGTGCCAGCAGTTACTCGAGGTCTGATGGCTACACCTTC.

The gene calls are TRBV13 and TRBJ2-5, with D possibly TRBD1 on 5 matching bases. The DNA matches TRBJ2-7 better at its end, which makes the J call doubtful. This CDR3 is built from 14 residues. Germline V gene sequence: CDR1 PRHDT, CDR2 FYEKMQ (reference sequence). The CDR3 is CASSSGHGRGEQYF. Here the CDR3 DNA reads TGTGCCAGCAGCTCTGGACACGGACGCGGCGAGCAGTACTTC.

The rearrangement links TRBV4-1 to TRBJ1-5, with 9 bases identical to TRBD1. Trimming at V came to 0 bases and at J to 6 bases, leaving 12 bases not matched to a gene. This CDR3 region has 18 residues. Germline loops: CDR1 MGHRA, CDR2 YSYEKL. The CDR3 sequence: CASSQDATRDRVTQPQHF. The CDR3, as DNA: TGCGCCAGCAGCCAAGATGCTACCAGGGACAGGGTCACTCAGCCCCAGCATTTT.

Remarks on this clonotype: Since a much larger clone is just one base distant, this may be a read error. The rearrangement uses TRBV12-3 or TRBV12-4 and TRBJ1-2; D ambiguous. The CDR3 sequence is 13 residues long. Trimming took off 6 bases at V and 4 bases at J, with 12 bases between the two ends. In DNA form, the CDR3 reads TGTGCCAGCAGCCCGTACCGGGGCTATGGCTACACCTTC. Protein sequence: CASSPYRGYGYTF.

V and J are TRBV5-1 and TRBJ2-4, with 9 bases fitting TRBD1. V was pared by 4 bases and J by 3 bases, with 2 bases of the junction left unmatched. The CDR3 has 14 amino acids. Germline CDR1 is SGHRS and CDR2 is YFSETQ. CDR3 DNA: TGCGCCAGCAGCGCGGGACAGGGCAAAAACATTCAGTACTTC. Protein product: CASSAGQGKNIQYF. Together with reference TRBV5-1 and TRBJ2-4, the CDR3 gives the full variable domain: KAGVTQTPRYLIKTRGQQVTLSCSPISGHRSVSWYQQTPGQGLQFLFEYFSETQRNKGNFPGRFSGRQFSNSRSEMNVSTLELGDSALYLCASSAGQGKNIQYFGAGTRLSVL.

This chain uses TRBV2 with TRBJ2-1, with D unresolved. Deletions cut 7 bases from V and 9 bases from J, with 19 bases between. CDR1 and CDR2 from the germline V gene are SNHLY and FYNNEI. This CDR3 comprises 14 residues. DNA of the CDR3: TGTGCCAGCACCGAAGCCCTATCAAGCAGTGAGCAGTTCTTC. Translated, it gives CASTEALSSSEQFF.

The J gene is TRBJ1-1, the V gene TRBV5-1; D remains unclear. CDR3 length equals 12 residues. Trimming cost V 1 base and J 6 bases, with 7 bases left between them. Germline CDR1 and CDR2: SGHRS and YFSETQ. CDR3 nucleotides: TGCGCCAGCAGCTTGAATCGCGCTGAAGCTTTCTTT. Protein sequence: CASSLNRAEAFF.

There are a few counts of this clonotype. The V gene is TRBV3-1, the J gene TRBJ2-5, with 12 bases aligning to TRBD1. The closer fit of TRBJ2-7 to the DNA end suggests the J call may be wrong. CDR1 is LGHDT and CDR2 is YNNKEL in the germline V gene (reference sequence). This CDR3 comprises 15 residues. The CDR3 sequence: CASSQGTGGPYEQYF. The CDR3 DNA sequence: TGTGCCAGCAGCCAGGGGACAGGGGGCCCCTACGAGCAGTACTTC.

CDR3 sequence: CASRGQGDQPQHF. CDR3 in DNA: TGTGCCAGCAGGGGACAGGGGGATCAGCCCCAGCATTTT. The chain carries TRBV12-3 or TRBV12-4 and TRBJ1-5, with 11 bases aligning to TRBD1. Trimming removed 6 bases from V and 5 bases from J; junction bases left unmatched: 0. The CDR3 consists of 13 residues.

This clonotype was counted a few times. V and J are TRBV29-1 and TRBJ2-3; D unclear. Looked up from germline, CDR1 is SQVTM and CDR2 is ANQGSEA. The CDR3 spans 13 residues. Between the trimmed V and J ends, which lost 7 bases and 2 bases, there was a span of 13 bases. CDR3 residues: CSAAHEITDTQYF. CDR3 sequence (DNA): TGCAGCGCCGCCCACGAGATCACAGATACGCAGTATTTT.

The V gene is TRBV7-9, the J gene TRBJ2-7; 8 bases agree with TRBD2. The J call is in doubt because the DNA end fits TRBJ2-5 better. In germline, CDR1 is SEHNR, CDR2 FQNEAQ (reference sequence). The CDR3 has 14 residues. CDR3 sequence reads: CASYKSGSRKTQYF. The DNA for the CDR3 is TGTGCCAGCTATAAAAGCGGGAGTAGGAAGACCCAGTACTTC.

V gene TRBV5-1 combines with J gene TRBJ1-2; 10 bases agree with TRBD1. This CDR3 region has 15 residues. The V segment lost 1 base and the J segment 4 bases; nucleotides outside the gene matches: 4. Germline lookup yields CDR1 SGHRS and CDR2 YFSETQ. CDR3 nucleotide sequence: TGCGCCAGCAGCTTGCCCGGGACAGGGGTCTATGGCTACACCTTC. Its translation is CASSLPGTGVYGYTF.

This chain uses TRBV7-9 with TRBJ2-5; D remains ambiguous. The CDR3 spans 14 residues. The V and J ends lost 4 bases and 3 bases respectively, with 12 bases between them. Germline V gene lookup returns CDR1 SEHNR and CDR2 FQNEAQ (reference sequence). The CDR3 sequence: CASSSTLVEETQYF. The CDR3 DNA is TGTGCCAGCAGCTCCACCTTAGTTGAAGAGACCCAGTACTTC.

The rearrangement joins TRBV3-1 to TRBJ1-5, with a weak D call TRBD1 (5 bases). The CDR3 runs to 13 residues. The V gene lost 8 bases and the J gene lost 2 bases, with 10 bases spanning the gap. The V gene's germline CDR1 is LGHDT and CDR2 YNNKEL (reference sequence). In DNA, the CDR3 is TGTGCCAGCGCCCGAGGGGGCAATCAGCCCCAGCATTTT. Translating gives CASARGGNQPQHF.

The CDR3 bases are TGTGCCAGCGAAGGGGGAGGATACTCTGGGGCCAACGTCCTGACTTTC. As protein: CASEGGGYSGANVLTF. The genes are TRBV28 and TRBJ2-6; the D gene could be TRBD1 or TRBD2 (6 bases each). The CDR3 is made up of 16 amino acids. Germline V gene lookup returns CDR1 MDHEN and CDR2 SYDVKM. Trimming removed 8 bases from V and 0 bases from J, with 14 bases in between.

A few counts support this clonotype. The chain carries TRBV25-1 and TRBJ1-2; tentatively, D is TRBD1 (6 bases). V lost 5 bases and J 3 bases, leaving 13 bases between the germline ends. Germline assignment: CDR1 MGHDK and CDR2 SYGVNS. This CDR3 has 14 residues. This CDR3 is CASSSGGVDYGYTF. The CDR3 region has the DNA TGTGCCAGCAGTAGCGGGGGCGTAGACTATGGCTACACCTTC.

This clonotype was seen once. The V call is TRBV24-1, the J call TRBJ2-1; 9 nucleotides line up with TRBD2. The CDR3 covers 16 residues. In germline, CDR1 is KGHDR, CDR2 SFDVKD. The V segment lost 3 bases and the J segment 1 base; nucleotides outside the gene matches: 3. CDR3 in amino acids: CATSDATSGSYNEQFF. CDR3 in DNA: TGTGCCACCAGTGATGCGACTAGCGGATCCTACAATGAGCAGTTCTTC.

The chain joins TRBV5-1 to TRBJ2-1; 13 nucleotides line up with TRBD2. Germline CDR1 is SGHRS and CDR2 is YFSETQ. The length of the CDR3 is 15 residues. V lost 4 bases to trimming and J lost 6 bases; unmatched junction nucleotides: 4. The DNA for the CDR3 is TGCGCCAGCAGCGCCGGGACTAGCGGGATCAATGAGCAGTTCTTC. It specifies CASSAGTSGINEQFF.

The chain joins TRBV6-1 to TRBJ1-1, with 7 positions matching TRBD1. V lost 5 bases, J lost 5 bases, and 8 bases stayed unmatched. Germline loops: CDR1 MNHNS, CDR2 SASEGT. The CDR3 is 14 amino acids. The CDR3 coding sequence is TGTGCCAGCAGTACAGGGGCCGGGGCTACTGAAGCTTTCTTT. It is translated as CASSTGAGATEAFF.

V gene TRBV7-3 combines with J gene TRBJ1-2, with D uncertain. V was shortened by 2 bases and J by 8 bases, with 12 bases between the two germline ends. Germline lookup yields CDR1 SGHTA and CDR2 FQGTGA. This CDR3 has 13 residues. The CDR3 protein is CASSLEDLRGYTF. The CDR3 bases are TGTGCCAGCAGCTTAGAGGACTTGCGGGGCTACACCTTC. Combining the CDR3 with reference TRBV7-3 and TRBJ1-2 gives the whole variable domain GAGVSQTPSNKVTEKGKYVELRCDPISGHTALYWYRQSLGQGPEFLIYFQGTGAADDSGLPNDRFFAVRPEGSVSTLKIQRTERGDSAVYLCASSLEDLRGYTFGSGTRLTVV.

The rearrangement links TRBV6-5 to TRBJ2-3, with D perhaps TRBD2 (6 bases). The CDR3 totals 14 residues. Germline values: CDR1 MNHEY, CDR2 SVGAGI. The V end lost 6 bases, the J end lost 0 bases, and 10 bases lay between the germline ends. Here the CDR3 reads CASRRLGSTDTQYF. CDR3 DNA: TGTGCCAGCAGACGACTAGGCAGCACAGATACGCAGTATTTT.

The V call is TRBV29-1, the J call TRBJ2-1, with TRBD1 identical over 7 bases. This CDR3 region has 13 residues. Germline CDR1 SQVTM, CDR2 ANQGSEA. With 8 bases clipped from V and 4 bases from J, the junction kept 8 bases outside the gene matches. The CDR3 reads CSLLTGTYNEQFF. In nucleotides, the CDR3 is TGCAGCCTTTTGACAGGGACATACAATGAGCAGTTCTTC.

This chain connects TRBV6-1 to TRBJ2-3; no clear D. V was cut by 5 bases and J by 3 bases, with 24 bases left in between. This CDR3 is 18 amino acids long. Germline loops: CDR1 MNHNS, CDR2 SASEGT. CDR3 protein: CASSQDFLGLKITDTQYF. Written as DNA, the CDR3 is TGTGCCAGCAGTCAAGATTTCCTGGGCCTTAAAATTACAGATACGCAGTATTTT.